A single sample is the source of the 19 T cell receptor beta chains below, sequenced in a study of patients and donors after allogeneic stem cell transplantation. TCRdb reanalysed the RT-PCR reads using MiXCR and keeps one entry per CDR3 protein. The data hold 17,000 or so distinct CDR3 sequences, with roughly a quarter observed a single time. The sequenced sample consisted of blood, either unsorted or a sorted T cell fraction (not recorded which). These receptors originate from a human donor who was either an allogeneic HSCT recipient or a stem cell or donor lymphocyte infusion donor (not recorded which). It is not recorded whose cells these are; they may come from a transplant donor.

Notes on this clonotype: The CDR3 does not end in the conserved phenylalanine or tryptophan, so this is likely a read error. The rearrangement links TRBV7-9 to TRBJ1-1; D is ambiguous. The germline V gene encodes CDR1 SEHNR and CDR2 FQNEAQ (reference sequence). The CDR3 is made up of 14 amino acids. Trimming took off 5 bases at V and 5 bases at J, with 15 bases between the two ends. The CDR3 loop reads CASSQPLWRTEAFL. As DNA, the CDR3 is TGTGCCAGCAGCCAACCCCTTTGGCGGACTGAAGCTTTCTTG.

V gene TRBV19 combines with J gene TRBJ1-5; D remains unclear. CDR1 is LNHDA, CDR2 SQIVND, per germline (reference sequence). The V gene lost 10 bases and the J gene lost 7 bases, with 17 bases spanning the gap. The CDR3 is 13 residues long. The CDR3, as DNA: TGTGCCACTGAGCCCGGGCCCGCCCAGCCCCAGCATTTT. Protein: CATEPGPAQPQHF.

The V call is TRBV30, the J call TRBJ1-2; D uncertain. CDR1 and CDR2 from the germline V gene are GTSNPN and SVGIG (reference sequence). This CDR3 has 14 residues. Trimming shortened V by 0 bases and J by 0 bases, and 8 bases separated the two germline ends. The CDR3 sequence is CAWSVGRTNYGYTF. The CDR3 DNA is TGTGCCTGGAGTGTGGGAAGGACTAACTATGGCTACACCTTC.

The chain employs TRBV7-2 and TRBJ1-2, with 7 bases matching TRBD1. Germline CDR1 and CDR2: SGHTA and FQGNSA. This CDR3 region has 14 residues. V gave up 4 bases and J gave up 4 bases; unmatched junction bases: 6. CDR3 protein: CASSSSGQFYGYTF. The CDR3 DNA is TGTGCCAGCAGCTCCTCGGGACAGTTCTATGGCTACACCTTC.

This clonotype was observed many times. The chain joins TRBV12-3 or TRBV12-4 to TRBJ1-2; D not resolved. CDR3 length: 13 residues. V was trimmed by 2 bases and J by 4 bases, leaving 8 bases between them. The CDR3 DNA sequence: TGTGCCAGCAGTTTACAGGTTCTCTATGGCTACACCTTC. It yields the protein CASSLQVLYGYTF.

This clonotype was detected only a few times. The V and J genes are TRBV12-3 or TRBV12-4 and TRBJ1-6; a weak D match, TRBD1 (5 bases). This CDR3 contains 14 residues. Trimming stripped 5 bases from V and 9 bases from J, with 14 bases between. CDR3 residues: CASSLRDDISPLHF. The CDR3 nucleotides read TGTGCCAGCAGTCTCCGGGACGACATTTCACCCCTCCACTTT.

The chain recombines TRBV28 with TRBJ2-5, with D perhaps TRBD1 (6 bases). Trimming took 2 bases from V and 2 from J, leaving 6 bases between them. Germline assignment: CDR1 MDHEN and CDR2 SYDVKM. The CDR3 loop spans 13 amino acids. CDR3 amino acids: CASSLQGQETQYF. The DNA for the CDR3 is TGTGCCAGCAGTTTACAGGGGCAAGAGACCCAGTACTTC.

The chain employs TRBV6-1 and TRBJ1-2, with D uncertain. CDR1 is MNHNS, CDR2 SASEGT, per germline. Trimming stripped 6 bases from V and 5 bases from J, with 13 bases between. CDR3 size: 13 residues. DNA for the CDR3: TGTGCCAGCAGCCTCTTTGGGTCGTATGGCTACACCTTC. Protein: CASSLFGSYGYTF.

There are a few counts of this clonotype. The DNA is left out, because the CDR3 cannot be placed on it with certainty; the CDR3 is given as TCRdb lists it. The genes are TRBV28 and TRBJ1-2. A total of 13 residues make up the CDR3, ends included. Looked up from germline, CDR1 is MDHEN and CDR2 is SYDVKM. Here the CDR3 reads CASSSSGTSGYTF.

This rearrangement joins TRBV19 to TRBJ1-1; D is ambiguous. V was trimmed by 5 bases and J by 3 bases, leaving 16 bases between them. The V gene's germline CDR1 is LNHDA and CDR2 SQIVND (reference sequence). This CDR3 has 15 amino acids. Written as DNA, the CDR3 is TGTGCCAGTAGTCCGCCCCGGTGGTTACACACTGAAGCTTTCTTT. Its translation is CASSPPRWLHTEAFF.

This clonotype was seen more than once but under ten times. The chain combines TRBV29-1 with TRBJ1-2, with D maybe TRBD1 (6 bases). CDR1 is SQVTM, CDR2 ANQGSEA, per germline. This CDR3 has 12 residues. The V end lost 4 bases, the J end lost 8 bases, and 14 bases lay between the germline ends. CDR3 bases: TGCAGCGTTGGGGGACAAAACGGGGGCTACACCTTC. Protein: CSVGGQNGGYTF. Based on the CDR3 plus reference TRBV29-1 and TRBJ1-2, the full variable domain is SAVISQKPSRDICQRGTSLTIQCQVDSQVTMMFWYRQQPGQSLTLIATANQGSEATYESGFVIDKFPISRPNLTFSTLTVSNMSPEDSSIYLCSVGGQNGGYTFGSGTRLTVV.

The rearrangement uses TRBV3-1 and TRBJ2-7; a possible D gene is TRBD2 (5 bases). Germline V gene lookup returns CDR1 LGHDT and CDR2 YNNKEL (reference sequence). The CDR3 has 15 amino acids. The V end was cut by 4 bases, the J end by 4 bases, with 17 bases between. The CDR3 DNA reads as TGTGCCAGCAGCCCCGGACTCTCGAGGACTTACGAGCAGTACTTC. Its translation is CASSPGLSRTYEQYF.

This chain uses TRBV10-1 with TRBJ1-1, with D unresolved. Germline CDR1 is WNHNN and CDR2 is SYGVQD (reference sequence). CDR3 size: 12 residues. Between the trimmed V and J ends, which lost 11 bases and 4 bases, there was a span of 14 bases. The CDR3 spells CAPEGNGTEAFF. The CDR3 DNA follows: TGCGCCCCAGAGGGAAATGGCACTGAAGCTTTCTTT.

This clonotype was picked up many times. This chain links TRBV12-3 or TRBV12-4 with TRBJ1-2; 9 nucleotides agree with TRBD1. This CDR3 comprises 13 residues. The J segment lost 8 bases and the V segment lost 5 bases, leaving 6 bases of the junction unmatched. In DNA, the CDR3 is TGTGCCAGCAGTCTTTGGACAGGGGAAGGCTACACCTTC. Its translation: CASSLWTGEGYTF.

V gene TRBV28 combines with J gene TRBJ1-5; 10 bases map to TRBD1. In germline, CDR1 is MDHEN, CDR2 SYDVKM. The CDR3 totals 14 residues. V shed 6 bases, J shed 10 bases, and the junction held 9 bases outside the gene matches. The CDR3 loop is CASRPPGQGKPQHF. The CDR3 nucleotides read TGTGCCAGCAGACCACCGGGACAGGGGAAACCCCAGCATTTT.

There are a few counts of this clonotype. V and J are TRBV9 and TRBJ1-1; D may be TRBD1 (6 bases). The CDR3 has 14 residues. V gave up 0 bases and J gave up 8 bases, with 14 bases separating them. Germline loops: CDR1 SGDLS, CDR2 YYNGEE. The chain's CDR3 is CASSVVGTTTEAFF. For the CDR3, the DNA is TGTGCCAGCAGCGTAGTGGGGACAACGACCGAAGCTTTCTTT.

The chain couples TRBV6-5 to TRBJ1-2; TRBD1 matches at 10 bases. The CDR3 covers 13 residues. V was clipped by 5 bases and J by 8 bases; unmatched bases: 5. The germline gives CDR1 MNHEY, CDR2 SVGAGI. The CDR3 protein is CASSRDRGYGYTF. The CDR3 region has the DNA TGTGCCAGCAGTCGGGACAGGGGATACGGCTACACCTTC.

The V call is TRBV6-2 or TRBV6-3, the J call TRBJ1-5; D unresolved. Germline lookup yields CDR1 MNHEY and CDR2 SVGEGT. The CDR3 is made up of 13 amino acids. The germline V and J ends were trimmed by 2 bases and 3 bases, with 5 bases remaining between them. The CDR3 DNA follows: TGTGCCAGCAGTTACAGTTTCAATCAGCCCCAGCATTTT. It codes for CASSYSFNQPQHF.

This clonotype has more than one count but fewer than ten. The chain links TRBV18 to TRBJ1-2; 8 nucleotides agree with TRBD1. Germline loops: CDR1 KGHSH, CDR2 LQKENI. This CDR3 contains 13 residues. Germline trimming cut 6 bases from V and 5 bases from J; bases unmatched to any gene: 5. The CDR3 bases are TGTGCCAGCTCGCCTGGGACAGGTTATGGCTACACCTTC. Its translation: CASSPGTGYGYTF.